The 9 T cell receptor beta chains reported below all come from one sample, sequenced in a study of CD4 and CD8 cells across lung adenocarcinoma regions. TCRdb used MiXCR to reprocess the PCR reads, holding one entry per CDR3 protein. The data contain under 20,000 distinct CDR3 sequences, about 53% of them singletons. Sequences were obtained from CD8+ T cells from the margin of a lung tumor. The receptor source for this set is a male donor with lung adenocarcinoma. The CD4 and CD8 labels of this study may be unreliable.

In this sample, this clonotype turned up a few times. J is TRBJ2-5 and V is TRBV30; 14 nucleotides agree with TRBD2. The CDR3 consists of 16 residues. The V gene's germline CDR1 is GTSNPN and CDR2 SVGIG (reference sequence). Trimming took 3 bases from V and 5 from J; bases not matched to a gene: 8. In DNA form, the CDR3 reads TGTGCCTGGAGGGCGGGACTAGCGGGAGCGTTGGAGACCCAGTACTTC. Translated, it gives CAWRAGLAGALETQYF.

V gene TRBV6-1 combines with J gene TRBJ2-3; the D gene is possibly TRBD1 (5 bases). CDR3 length: 16 amino acids. The germline CDR1 and CDR2 sequences are MNHNS and SASEGT. Trimming pared 0 bases from V and 6 bases from J, leaving 16 bases between. This CDR3 is CASSEAGLGVKDTQYF. Here the CDR3 DNA reads TGTGCCAGCAGTGAAGCGGGGCTAGGGGTTAAGGATACGCAGTATTTT.

The rearrangement joins TRBV24-1 to TRBJ2-5; D possibly matches TRBD1 or TRBD2 (5 bases each). Trimming removed 3 bases at V and 11 bases at J, with 12 bases between. This CDR3 spans 12 amino acids. Germline V gene data show CDR1 as KGHDR and CDR2 as SFDVKD. The CDR3 DNA reads TGTGCCACCAGTGATCGGGTGGGGGAGCAGTACTTC. Translated, it gives CATSDRVGEQYF.

V gene TRBV27 combines with J gene TRBJ2-1; D may be TRBD1 (5 bases). The closer fit of TRBJ2-7 to the DNA end suggests the J call may be wrong. Germline assignment: CDR1 MNHEY and CDR2 SMNVEV (reference sequence). The length of the CDR3 is 15 residues. The DNA of the CDR3 is TGTGCCAGCAGTATGTTAACAGGTCGGTGGTACGAGCAGTACTTC. Translated: CASSMLTGRWYEQYF.

The chain has TRBV3-1 and TRBJ2-1; D is possibly TRBD2 (6 bases). The germline V and J ends were trimmed by 4 bases and 10 bases, with 14 bases remaining between them. The CDR3 extends over 13 amino acids. Germline CDR1 LGHDT, CDR2 YNNKEL (reference sequence). CDR3 bases: TGTGCCAGCAGCCGGGACTCACGTTGGGAGCAGTTCTTC. This translates into CASSRDSRWEQFF.

This chain uses TRBV6-1 with TRBJ2-5, with D perhaps being TRBD1 or TRBD2 (6 bases each). V was trimmed by 4 bases and J by 5 bases, leaving 20 bases between them. This CDR3 contains 16 residues. Germline V gives CDR1 MNHNS, CDR2 SASEGT. The CDR3 DNA reads TGTGCCAGCAGTGGGGTCGGGGGCGGGGACCGGGAGACCCAGTACTTC. This gives the protein CASSGVGGGDRETQYF.

The chain joins TRBV9 to TRBJ2-5; D ambiguous. This CDR3 has 13 residues. Looked up from germline, CDR1 is SGDLS and CDR2 is YYNGEE. Trimming cost V 3 bases and J 2 bases, with 8 bases left between them. CDR3 protein: CASSAGLQETQYF. The CDR3 DNA reads TGTGCCAGCAGCGCCGGCCTTCAAGAGACCCAGTACTTC.

This clonotype was seen once. This chain links TRBV27 with TRBJ2-7, with D perhaps TRBD2 (6 bases). This CDR3 contains 14 residues. CDR1 is MNHEY, CDR2 SMNVEV, per germline (reference sequence). The V end lost 5 bases, the J end lost 0 bases, and 11 bases lay between the germline ends. The DNA for the CDR3 is TGTGCCAGCAGTGCGGGACTCCTCTCCTACGAGCAGTACTTC. Translated: CASSAGLLSYEQYF.

In its sample, this clonotype was seen a few times. This chain connects TRBV6-1 to TRBJ2-3; D gene ambiguous. The DNA end is more similar to TRBJ2-7, so the J call may be wrong. The CDR3 has 13 amino acids. Per the germline V gene, CDR1 is MNHNS and CDR2 is SASEGT. The CDR3 reads CASSQLMAYEQYF. In DNA form, the CDR3 reads TGTGCCAGCAGCCAGCTTATGGCCTACGAGCAGTACTTC.